The clone carrying this TCR beta chain was recorded once. Its target is unknown. PCR employed 60 Vbeta and 13 Jbeta primers. Profiling relied on immunoSEQ multiplex PCR, and the TCRdb table lists in-frame clones only, not all of them. The sample includes 85,000 to 110,000 clones, around three quarters seen only once; the top ten take about 4.1%. The CDR3 spans 14 residues. Germline assignment: CDR1 MDHEN and CDR2 SYDVKM. Trimming at V came to 8 bases and at J to 6 bases, leaving 11 bases not matched to a gene. This record belongs to a study of cytomegalovirus exposure and HLA in healthy donors. General study results and limits: Later analysis identified around 15,000 TCR beta sequences associated with HLA alleles, using a false discovery rate threshold of 0.05.

This sequence joins TRBV28 and TRBJ1-2; 8 bases agree with TRBD1. The TCR originated in a man aged 45-60 years in good health and CMV-seropositive. Sequenced material: PBMCs. The CDR3 nucleotides read TGTGCCAGCTTCCGCCTCCCAGGGGGCGATGGCTACACCTTC. It yields the protein CASFRLPGGDGYTF.